A selection of T cell receptor beta chains follows, all from one sample in a study of shared clonotypes between healthy human individuals. Assay used: immunoSEQ multiplex PCR; TCRdb lists only in-frame clones, some missing. The sample carries around 690,000 clones, 80% to 95% recorded once. Sequences were obtained from memory CD8+ T cells from PBMCs. The receptors derive from a man in his late teens or twenties in good health. Some clones in this sample may be carry-over from other donors' samples. Both conserved end residues are part of each CDR3. The D gene is left open where the match is weak. The size field is filled for only some rows; it gives once, few, many or a size class.

>TRBJ2-1|NA|NA|TRBV9
TGTGCCAGCAGCAGCTACCGATCCCAGCGGAGGAATGAGCAGTTCTTC
CASSSYRSQRRNEQFF
>TRBJ2-1|NA|TRBD1|TRBV28
TGTGCCAGCATCATTCGGGGACAGGGGTACAATGAGCAGTTCTTC
CASIIRGQGYNEQFF
>TRBJ2-7|NA|NA|TRBV19
TGTGCCAGTTCCGGAGAAGACGAGCAGTACTTC
CASSGEDEQYF
>TRBJ2-5|NA|NA|TRBV9
TGTGCCAGCAGCGTAGGTGGGAGGGAGACCCAGTACTTC
CASSVGGRETQYF
>TRBJ1-1|NA|NA|TRBV27
TGTGCCAGCAGCCCGGGGGCGTGGAACACTGAAGCTTTCTTT
CASSPGAWNTEAFF
>TRBJ2-5|NA|NA|TRBV28
TGTGCCAGCAGAGACAGGGACTACGGCGAGACCCAGTACTTC
CASRDRDYGETQYF
>TRBJ2-7|NA|NA|TRBV19
TGTGCCAGTAGTATGGGTTTACAGGAAACCTACGAGCAGTACTTC
CASSMGLQETYEQYF
>TRBJ2-7|NA|NA|TRBV4-2
TGTGCCAGCAGCCCCCCTCTCACAGGGCGCTACCACTCCTACGAGCAGTACTTC
CASSPPLTGRYHSYEQYF
>TRBJ2-7|NA|TRBD1|TRBV15
TGTGCCACCAGCAGAGCCGACGGGGACAGGGGAGGTCTGACGGGCTACGAGCAGTACTTC
CATSRADGDRGGLTGYEQYF
>TRBJ2-1|once|NA|TRBV9
TGTGCCAGCAGCGTAGGGTCCTCTGGTGAGCAGTTCTTC
CASSVGSSGEQFF
>TRBJ2-7|once|TRBD1|TRBV27
TGTGCCAGCAGTTTACTTCTGACAGGGGGCTCCTACGAGCAGTACTTC
CASSLLLTGGSYEQYF
>TRBJ2-5|NA|NA|TRBV25-1
TGTGCCAGCAGGGCCAGGGCGCAGGGCCAAGAGACCCAGTACTTC
CASRARAQGQETQYF
>TRBJ1-2|NA|NA|TRBV5-4
TGTGCCAGCAGCTTCTGGGGGATTATCGATGGCTACACCTTC
CASSFWGIIDGYTF
>TRBJ2-7|once|NA|TRBV19
TGTGCCAGTAGTACGGACAGCCAGATATACGAGCAGTACTTC
CASSTDSQIYEQYF
>TRBJ1-1|NA|NA|TRBV29-1
TGCAGCGTTGAAGACAGGGCCCCCTTGGGCACTGAAGCTTTCTTT
CSVEDRAPLGTEAFF
>TRBJ2-5|many|NA|TRBV28
TGTGCCAGCAGTTTAGGCCGGGACACGGACTGGAGCGAGACCCAGTACTTC
CASSLGRDTDWSETQYF
>TRBJ2-2|NA|TRBD2|TRBV5-1
TGCGCCAGCAGCTTGGAGGGAGCGGGAGGGCCAGACACCGGGGAGCTGTTTTTT
CASSLEGAGGPDTGELFF
>TRBJ2-2|NA|NA|TRBV28
TGTGCCAGCCGGGACACCAAGAACACCGGGGAGCTGTTTTTT
CASRDTKNTGELFF
>TRBJ2-1|NA|NA|TRBV27
TGTGCCAGCAGTCCCTCTTCGAACCTGAATGAGCAGTTCTTC
CASSPSSNLNEQFF
>TRBJ2-7|NA|NA|TRBV28
TGTGCCAGCAGCCCTCTGGACTATGGCTCCTACGAGCAGTACTTC
CASSPLDYGSYEQYF
>TRBJ1-1|NA|TRBD1|TRBV13
TGTGCCAGCAGCGAAGGACAGGCGAGAGGTGAAGCTTTCTTT
CASSEGQARGEAFF
>TRBJ2-3|NA|TRBD2|TRBV30
TGTGCCTGGAGTGTGGGAGCGGGAGTCACGGATACGCAGTATTTT
CAWSVGAGVTDTQYF
>TRBJ2-7|NA|NA|TRBV5-5
TGTGCCAGCAGCTTTATCGGGGCGAGCTCCTACGAGCAGTACTTC
CASSFIGASSYEQYF
>TRBJ2-7|NA|NA|TRBV15
TGTGCCACCAGCAGGGTTAGCGCTTCCTACGAGCAGTACTTC
CATSRVSASYEQYF
>TRBJ1-4|NA|TRBD1|TRBV10-3
TGTGCCATCGGACGGGACAGGGGAGATGAAAAACTGTTTTTT
CAIGRDRGDEKLFF
>TRBJ2-4|many|NA|TRBV10-2
TGCGCCAGCAAAGAGGGGGTGGGAACCAAAAACATTCAGTACTTC
CASKEGVGTKNIQYF
>TRBJ2-5|NA|NA|TRBV9
TGTGCCAGCAGCGCCTACTCGAGGGCCGAAGAGACCCAGTACTTC
CASSAYSRAEETQYF
>TRBJ2-7|NA|NA|TRBV4-3
TGCGCCAGCAGCCAAGATAGGGGAAGTTACTACGAGCAGTACTTC
CASSQDRGSYYEQYF
>TRBJ1-5|NA|TRBD1|TRBV6-1
TGTGCCAGCAGTCCCTGGGACAGGGGCAATCAGCCCCAGCATTTT
CASSPWDRGNQPQHF
>TRBJ2-7|NA|TRBD2|TRBV2
TGTGCCAGCAGGGGGACTAGCGGGACCTACGAGCAGTACTTC
CASRGTSGTYEQYF
>TRBJ1-1|NA|NA|TRBV4-1
TGCGCCAGCAGCCAAGATCAGGCGGGGGCGGGAGTGAACACTGAAGCTTTCTTT
CASSQDQAGAGVNTEAFF
>TRBJ2-3|once|TRBD2|TRBV27
TGTGCCAGCGCTAAAAACCCCCGAGGGGAGGGCCCAGATACGCAGTATTTT
CASAKNPRGEGPDTQYF
>TRBJ1-4|once|NA|TRBV21-1
TGTGCCAGCAGCAAGCGGGGCTACAAGGTGCATAATGAAAAACTGTTTTTT
CASSKRGYKVHNEKLFF
>TRBJ2-3|NA|TRBD2|TRBV23-1
TGCGCCAGCATATCCACAAAGAGCGGGAGGGCCCCGGATACGCAGTATTTT
CASISTKSGRAPDTQYF
>TRBJ2-7|NA|NA|TRBV28
TGTGCCAGCAGTCGGTCGTGGGAGCAGTACTTC
CASSRSWEQYF
>TRBJ1-1|once|NA|TRBV10-3
TGTGCCATCAGTGCGGGACCCGAAGCTTTCTTT
CAISAGPEAFF
>TRBJ2-3|NA|NA|TRBV5-4
TGTGCCAGCAGCTTGGGTGAGTTGGCAGATACGCAGTATTTT
CASSLGELADTQYF
>TRBJ2-2|NA|NA|TRBV6-1
TGTGCCAGCAGTGAAGGACTTTTGGTGAACACCGGGGAGCTGTTTTTT
CASSEGLLVNTGELFF
>TRBJ2-7|NA|NA|TRBV9
TGTGCCAGCAGCGTAGGGGAAGCGGTAACCTACGAGCAGTACTTC
CASSVGEAVTYEQYF
>TRBJ2-2|NA|NA|TRBV27
TGTGCCAGCAGTTCGGACTGGCCCGGCGCCGGGGAGCTGTTTTTT
CASSSDWPGAGELFF
>TRBJ1-1|NA|NA|TRBV6-5
TGTGCCAGCAGTGAAGGGACGAATGAAGCTTTCTTT
CASSEGTNEAFF
>TRBJ2-7|once|TRBD2|TRBV28
TGTGCCAGCAGTTTTGGGACTAGCGGGGGTAGCTCCTACGAGCAGTACTTC
CASSFGTSGGSSYEQYF
>TRBJ2-1|NA|NA|TRBV7-9
TGTGCCAGCAGCGCCCGGGGCCTGGATATGAATGAGCAGTTCTTC
CASSARGLDMNEQFF
>TRBJ2-7|NA|NA|TRBV4-1
TGCGCCAGCAGCCAAGATCGGGGCAGAGGGTACGAGCAGTACTTC
CASSQDRGRGYEQYF
>TRBJ2-1|NA|NA|TRBV6-4
TGTGCCAGCAGTGACCAGGTGGGATCCTACAATGAGCAGTTCTTC
CASSDQVGSYNEQFF
>TRBJ2-5|once|NA|TRBV4-1
TGCGCCAGCAGCCAAGATCACGGCCTGGGCGAGACCCAGTACTTC
CASSQDHGLGETQYF
>TRBJ2-2|NA|NA|TRBV2
TGTGCCAGCAGTGAAGCGCCGGAGTTAACGAACACCGGGGAGCTGTTTTTT
CASSEAPELTNTGELFF
>TRBJ1-6|NA|NA|TRBV21-1
TGTGCCAGCAGCAAATCTCGCGACAGGGTGAATTCACCCCTCCACTTT
CASSKSRDRVNSPLHF
>TRBJ1-2|NA|NA|TRBV7-9
NA
CASSTGTGVPGYTF
>TRBJ2-5|NA|NA|TRBV9
TGTGCCAGCAGCTTGAGAGGGGGGTCGGAGACCCAGTACTTC
CASSLRGGSETQYF